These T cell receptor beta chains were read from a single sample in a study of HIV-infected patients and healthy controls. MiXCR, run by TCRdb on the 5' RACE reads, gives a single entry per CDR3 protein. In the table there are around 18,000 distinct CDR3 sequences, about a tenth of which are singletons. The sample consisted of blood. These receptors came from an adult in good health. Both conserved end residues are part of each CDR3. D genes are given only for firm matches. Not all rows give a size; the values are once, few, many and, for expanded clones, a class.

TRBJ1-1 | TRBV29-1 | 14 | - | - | CSATPRASGTEAFF | TGCAGCGCCACACCCAGGGCTTCGGGCACTGAAGCTTTCTTT
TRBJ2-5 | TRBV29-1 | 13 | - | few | CSVDGGREETQYF | TGCAGCGTTGATGGCGGGCGGGAAGAGACCCAGTACTTC
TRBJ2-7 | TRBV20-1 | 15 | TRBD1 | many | CSVPGDGTGVSEQYF | TGCAGTGTCCCGGGGGATGGGACAGGGGTATCCGAGCAGTACTTC
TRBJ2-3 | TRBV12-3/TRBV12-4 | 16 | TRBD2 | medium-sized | CASSADFGRESSTQYF | TGTGCCAGCAGTGCTGACTTCGGGCGGGAGTCGAGTACGCAGTATTTT
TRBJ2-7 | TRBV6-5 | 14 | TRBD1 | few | CASSYGAGGYEQYF | TGTGCCAGCAGTTACGGGGCAGGGGGCTACGAGCAGTACTTC
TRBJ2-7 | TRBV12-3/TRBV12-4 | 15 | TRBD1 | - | CASSLRTGSFYEQYF | TGTGCCAGCAGTCTCCGGACAGGGAGCTTCTACGAGCAGTACTTC
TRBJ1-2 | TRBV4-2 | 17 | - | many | CASSQHVMGGGDYGYTF | TGTGCCAGCAGCCAACATGTCATGGGGGGGGGCGACTATGGCTACACCTTC
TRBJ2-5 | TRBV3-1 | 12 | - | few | CASSQGGETQYF | TGTGCCAGCAGCCAAGGGGGAGAGACCCAGTACTTC
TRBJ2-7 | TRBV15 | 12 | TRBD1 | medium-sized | CATSRTGNEQYF | TGTGCCACCAGCAGGACAGGGAACGAGCAGTACTTC
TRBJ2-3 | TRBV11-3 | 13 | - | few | CASSQLASDTQYF | TGTGCCAGCAGCCAGCTAGCTTCAGATACGCAGTATTTT
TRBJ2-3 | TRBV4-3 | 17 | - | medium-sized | CASSQDQRQVPTDTQYF | TGCGCCAGCAGCCAAGACCAGCGACAGGTCCCCACAGATACGCAGTATTTT
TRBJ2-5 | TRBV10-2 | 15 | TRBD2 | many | CASSETSGRKETQYF | TGCGCCAGCAGTGAGACTAGCGGGCGAAAAGAGACCCAGTACTTC
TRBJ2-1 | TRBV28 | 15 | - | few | CASSSGELYYNEQFF | TGTGCCAGCAGTTCGGGGGAGCTTTACTACAATGAGCAGTTCTTC
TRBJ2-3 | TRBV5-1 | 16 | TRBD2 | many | CASSLGLAGNTDTQYF | TGCGCCAGCAGCTTAGGACTAGCGGGAAATACAGATACGCAGTATTTT
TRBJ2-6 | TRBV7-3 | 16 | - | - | CASSLRGPRGANVLTF | TGTGCCAGCAGCCTCAGGGGCCCTCGTGGGGCCAACGTCCTGACTTTC
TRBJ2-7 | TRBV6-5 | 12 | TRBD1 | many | CASSDRGYEQYF | TGTGCCAGCAGCGACAGGGGTTACGAGCAGTACTTC
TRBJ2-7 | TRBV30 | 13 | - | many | CAWRRQGTYEQYF | TGTGCCTGGCGGCGGCAGGGAACCTACGAGCAGTACTTC
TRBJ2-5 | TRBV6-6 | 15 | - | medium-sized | CASSYSREGGETQYF | TGTGCCAGCAGTTACTCGAGGGAGGGGGGAGAGACCCAGTACTTC
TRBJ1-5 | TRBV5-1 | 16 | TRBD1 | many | CASSPGGAGTNQPQHF | TGCGCCAGCAGCCCAGGGGGCGCGGGGACCAATCAGCCCCAGCATTTT